The entry below gives a single T cell receptor (beta chain) sequence along with its context. The antigen it binds to is not known. Per-base qualities were not stored, and no clone one base away is much larger. Per the germline V gene, KGHSH is the CDR1 and LQKENI is the CDR2. V is cut by 1 base and J by 3 bases, and the space between the germline ends is 11 bases. The CDR3 starts with the cysteine, ends with the phenylalanine, and has 15 residues. The read is trimmed to its CDR3 DNA, 45 bases read in frame from base 1. Collaborating institutions collected whole blood in K2EDTA tubes following their own protocols. For TCRbeta analysis, collaborator samples were shipped as frozen whole blood, as isolated PBMCs, or as DNA extracted from either sample type. The sample originates from a study of blood T cell repertoires in COVID-19 (dated by TCRdb to the early 2020s). Background on the whole study: The collaborator samples originated in the United States, Italy and Spain and spanned the acute and convalescent phases of COVID-19. The prospective study material was composed of cDNA or gDNA derived from T cells, B-cell-depleted T cells, or PBMCs. Subjects who had been exposed to COVID-19, were actively infected with it, or had recovered from it provided the deeply sampled blood TCRbeta repertoires that made up the dataset. The repertoires were made available in a free public database intended to serve as a resource for research on the immune response to SARS-CoV-2. The samples were drawn from the first 160 participants of the ongoing ImmuneRACE study and from some 1,300 subjects provided by 6 global collaborators. A de-identified subject ID, COVID-19 status, age in years and sex were almost always included in the sample metadata. Where available, HLA class I and class II types were obtained from metadata supplied by the sample provider rather than from assay-based typing.

The paper as a whole reports these results and caveats: The amount of clinical and demographic metadata varied by source and participant and was provided uncurated.

TCRbeta CDR3 regions were amplified from genomic DNA by means of the immunoSEQ Assay, a bias-controlled multiplex PCR. The study's processing was this. Nucleated cell counts per sample were estimated from amplification of reference gene primers within the assay. To quantify the absolute abundance of each unique TCRbeta CDR3 rearrangement, sequence reads were collapsed and filtered. Productive Simpson clonality was computed per sample as the square root of Simpson's diversity index over productive rearrangements. TCRdb re-hosts the immuneACCESS table, in-frame sequences only. Its copies lack some clones; in the studies checked, an unresolved V gene accounts for under half of them, and the cause for the rest is not known. From that table come the V and J calls and clone size; the DNA was used to work out D and trimming. This sample is represented by 90,000 to 150,000 clones; 75% to 85% of them were singletons. The biggest ten clones account for over 10% of the sample.

The TCR originated in a human donor in a cohort sampled during active COVID-19. The chain links TRBV18 with TRBJ2-3; perhaps TRBD1 is the D gene, with 6 bases matching. The sample comprised peripheral blood. The CDR3 here reads CASSPLYDRTDTQYF. The bases read TGTGCCAGCTCACCACTCTACGACAGGACAGATACGCAGTATTTT.